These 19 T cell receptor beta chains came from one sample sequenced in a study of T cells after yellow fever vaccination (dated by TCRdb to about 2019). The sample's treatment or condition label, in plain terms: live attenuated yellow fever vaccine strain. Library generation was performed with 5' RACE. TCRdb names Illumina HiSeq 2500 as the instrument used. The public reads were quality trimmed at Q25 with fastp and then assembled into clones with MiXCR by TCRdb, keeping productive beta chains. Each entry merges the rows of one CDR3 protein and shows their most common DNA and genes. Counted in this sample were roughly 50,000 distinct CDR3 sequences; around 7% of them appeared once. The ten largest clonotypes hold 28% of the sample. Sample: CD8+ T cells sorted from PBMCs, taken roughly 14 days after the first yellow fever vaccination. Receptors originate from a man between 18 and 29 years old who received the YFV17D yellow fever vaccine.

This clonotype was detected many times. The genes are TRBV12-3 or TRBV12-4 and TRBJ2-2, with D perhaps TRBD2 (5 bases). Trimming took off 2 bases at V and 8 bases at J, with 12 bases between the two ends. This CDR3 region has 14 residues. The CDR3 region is CASSLQMAGGELFF. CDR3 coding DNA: TGTGCCAGCAGTTTACAAATGGCGGGTGGGGAGCTGTTTTTT.

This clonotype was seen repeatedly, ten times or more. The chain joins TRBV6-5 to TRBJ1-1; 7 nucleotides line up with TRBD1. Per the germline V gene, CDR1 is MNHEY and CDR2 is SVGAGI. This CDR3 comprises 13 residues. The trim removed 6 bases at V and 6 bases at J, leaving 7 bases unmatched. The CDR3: CASSHYRGAEAFF. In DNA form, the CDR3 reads TGTGCCAGCAGCCATTACAGGGGTGCTGAAGCTTTCTTT.

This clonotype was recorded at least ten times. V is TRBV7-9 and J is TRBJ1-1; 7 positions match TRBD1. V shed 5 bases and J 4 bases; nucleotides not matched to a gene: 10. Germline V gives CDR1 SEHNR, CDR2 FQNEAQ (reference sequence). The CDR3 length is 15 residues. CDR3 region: CASSPSGGQGTEAFF. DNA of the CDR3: TGTGCCAGCAGCCCGTCAGGGGGGCAAGGCACTGAAGCTTTCTTT.

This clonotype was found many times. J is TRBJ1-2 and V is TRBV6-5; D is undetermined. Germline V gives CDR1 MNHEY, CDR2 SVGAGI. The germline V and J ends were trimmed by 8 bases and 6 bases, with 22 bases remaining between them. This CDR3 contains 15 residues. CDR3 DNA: TGTGCCAGCGGCCCCTTCCTGGACGGGCCCCATGGCTACACCTTC. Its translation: CASGPFLDGPHGYTF.

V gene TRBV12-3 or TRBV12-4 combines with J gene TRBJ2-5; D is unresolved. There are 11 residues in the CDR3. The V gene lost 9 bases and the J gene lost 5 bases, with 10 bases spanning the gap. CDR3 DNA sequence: TGTGCCAGTATGAATCGGGAGACCCAGTACTTC. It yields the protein CASMNRETQYF.

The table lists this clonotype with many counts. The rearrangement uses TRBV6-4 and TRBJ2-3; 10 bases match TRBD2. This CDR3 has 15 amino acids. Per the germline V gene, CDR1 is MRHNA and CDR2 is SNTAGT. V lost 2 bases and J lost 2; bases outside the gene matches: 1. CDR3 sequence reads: CASSDSGGATDTQYF. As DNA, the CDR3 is TGTGCCAGCAGTGACAGCGGGGGGGCCACAGATACGCAGTATTTT.

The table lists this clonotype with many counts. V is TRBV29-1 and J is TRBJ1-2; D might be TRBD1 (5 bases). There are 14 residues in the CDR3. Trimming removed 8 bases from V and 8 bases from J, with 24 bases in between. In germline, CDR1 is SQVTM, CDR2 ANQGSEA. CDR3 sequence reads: CSNSGTDDCFGYTF. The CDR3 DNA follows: TGCAGCAACTCCGGGACGGACGATTGCTTCGGCTACACCTTC.

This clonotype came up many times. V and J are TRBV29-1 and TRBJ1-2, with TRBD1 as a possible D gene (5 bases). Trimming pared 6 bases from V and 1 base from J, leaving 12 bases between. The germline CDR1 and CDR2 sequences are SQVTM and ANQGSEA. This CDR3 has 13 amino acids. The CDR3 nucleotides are TGCAGCGTCGACCAGGGTGTTAACTATGGCTACACCTTC. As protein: CSVDQGVNYGYTF.

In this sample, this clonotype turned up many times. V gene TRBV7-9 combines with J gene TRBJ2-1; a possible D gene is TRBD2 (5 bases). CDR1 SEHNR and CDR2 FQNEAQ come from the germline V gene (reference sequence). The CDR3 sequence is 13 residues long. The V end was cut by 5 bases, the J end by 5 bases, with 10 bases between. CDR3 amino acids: CASSPAGNNEQFF. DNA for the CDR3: TGTGCCAGCAGCCCAGCCGGGAACAATGAGCAGTTCTTC.

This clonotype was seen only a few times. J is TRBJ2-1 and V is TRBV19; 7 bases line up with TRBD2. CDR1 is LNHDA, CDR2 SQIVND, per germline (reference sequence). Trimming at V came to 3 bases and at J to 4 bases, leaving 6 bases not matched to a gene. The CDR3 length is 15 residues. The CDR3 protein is CASSMDGGGYNEQFF. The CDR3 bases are TGTGCCAGTAGTATGGATGGCGGGGGTTACAATGAGCAGTTCTTC.

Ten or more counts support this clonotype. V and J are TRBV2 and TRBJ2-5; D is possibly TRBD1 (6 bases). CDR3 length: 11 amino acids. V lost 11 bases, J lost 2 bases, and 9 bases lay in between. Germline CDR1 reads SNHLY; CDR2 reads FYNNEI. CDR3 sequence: CAGGWQETQYF. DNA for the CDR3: TGTGCCGGGGGCTGGCAAGAGACCCAGTACTTC.

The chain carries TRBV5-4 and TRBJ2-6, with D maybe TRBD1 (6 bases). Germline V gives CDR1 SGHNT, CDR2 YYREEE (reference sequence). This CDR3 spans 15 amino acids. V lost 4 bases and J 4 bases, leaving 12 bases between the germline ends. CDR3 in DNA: TGTGCCAGCAGCATAGCAGGGGTCGGGGCCAACGTCCTGACTTTC. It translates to CASSIAGVGANVLTF.

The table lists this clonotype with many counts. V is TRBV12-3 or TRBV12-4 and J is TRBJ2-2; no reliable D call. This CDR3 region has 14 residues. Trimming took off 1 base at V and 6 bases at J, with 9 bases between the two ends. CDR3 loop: CASSLGFGAGELFF. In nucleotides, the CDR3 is TGTGCCAGCAGTTTAGGATTTGGGGCCGGGGAGCTGTTTTTT.

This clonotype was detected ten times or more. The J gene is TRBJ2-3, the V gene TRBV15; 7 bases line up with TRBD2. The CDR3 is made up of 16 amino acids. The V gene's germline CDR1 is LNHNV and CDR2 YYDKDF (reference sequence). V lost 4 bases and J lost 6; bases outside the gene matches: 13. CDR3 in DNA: TGTGCCACCAGCACCGATGGGACTACACTTGGGGATACGCAGTATTTT. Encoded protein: CATSTDGTTLGDTQYF. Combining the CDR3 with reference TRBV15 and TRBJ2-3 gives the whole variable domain DAMVIQNPRYQVTQFGKPVTLSCSQTLNHNVMYWYQQKSSQAPKLLFHYYDKDFNNEADTPDNFQSRRPNTSFCFLDIRSPGLGDTAMYLCATSTDGTTLGDTQYFGPGTRLTVL.

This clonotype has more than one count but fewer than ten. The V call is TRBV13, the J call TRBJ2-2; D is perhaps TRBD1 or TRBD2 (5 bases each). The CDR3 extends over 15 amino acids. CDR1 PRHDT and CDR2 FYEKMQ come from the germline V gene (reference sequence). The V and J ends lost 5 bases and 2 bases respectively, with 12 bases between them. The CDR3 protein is CASSTGTANTGELFF. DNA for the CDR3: TGTGCCAGCAGCACCGGGACGGCTAACACCGGGGAGCTGTTTTTT.

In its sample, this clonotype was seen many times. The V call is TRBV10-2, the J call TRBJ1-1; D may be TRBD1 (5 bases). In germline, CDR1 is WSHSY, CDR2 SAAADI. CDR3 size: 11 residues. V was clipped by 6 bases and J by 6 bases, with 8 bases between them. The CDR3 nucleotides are TGCGCCAGCAGACAGGAGGCTGAAGCTTTCTTT. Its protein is CASRQEAEAFF.

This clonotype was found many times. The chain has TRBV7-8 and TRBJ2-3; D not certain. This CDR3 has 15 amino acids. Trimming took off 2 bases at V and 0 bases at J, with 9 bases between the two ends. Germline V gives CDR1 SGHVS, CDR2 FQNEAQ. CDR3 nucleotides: TGTGCCAGCAGCTTAAAGGATTATAGCACAGATACGCAGTATTTT. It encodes CASSLKDYSTDTQYF.

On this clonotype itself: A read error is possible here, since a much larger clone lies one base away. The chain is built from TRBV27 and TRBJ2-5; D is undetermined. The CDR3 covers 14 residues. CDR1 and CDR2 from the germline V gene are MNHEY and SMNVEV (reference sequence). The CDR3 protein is CASSPHDPEETKYF. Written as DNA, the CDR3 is TGTGCCAGCAGTCCGCACGACCCCGAAGAGACCAAGTACTTC.

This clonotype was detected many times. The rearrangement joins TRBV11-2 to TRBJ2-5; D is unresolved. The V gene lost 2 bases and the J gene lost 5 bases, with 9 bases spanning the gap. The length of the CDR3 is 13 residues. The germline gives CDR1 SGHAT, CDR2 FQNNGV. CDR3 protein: CASSLFTVETQYF. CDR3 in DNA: TGTGCCAGCAGCTTATTTACGGTCGAGACCCAGTACTTC.